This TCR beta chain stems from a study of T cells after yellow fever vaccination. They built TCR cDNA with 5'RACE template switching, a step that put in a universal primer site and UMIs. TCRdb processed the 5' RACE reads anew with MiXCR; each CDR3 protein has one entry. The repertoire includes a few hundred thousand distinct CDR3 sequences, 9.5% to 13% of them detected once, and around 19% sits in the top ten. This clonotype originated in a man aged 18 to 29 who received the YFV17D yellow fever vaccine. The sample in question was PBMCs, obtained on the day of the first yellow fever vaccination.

The CDR3 sequence: CASSQAVGTGRTEAFF. In DNA, the CDR3 is TGTGCCAGCAGCCAAGCGGTGGGGACAGGGAGGACTGAAGCTTTCTTT. This chain connects TRBV4-2 to TRBJ1-1, with 9 bases aligning to TRBD1. Germline CDR1 LGHNA, CDR2 YNFKEQ. The CDR3 totals 16 residues. The V gene end was trimmed by 1 base and the J gene end by 5 bases; junction bases not matched to a gene: 8.